Below, 27 T cell receptor beta chains from the same sample are listed, as sequenced in a study of OX40 agonist ivuxolimab in advanced cancers. The repertoire was sequenced with immunoSEQ multiplex PCR; TCRdb's copy has only in-frame clones and lacks some. The table shows tens of thousands of clones, with about nine tenths occurring only once. The starting material was CD4+ or CD8+ T cells sorted from blood, obtained in a trial of the OX40 agonist ivuxolimab. These receptors originate from an adult with an advanced solid tumor such as melanoma, head and neck, liver or kidney cancer.

The CDR3 loop reads CASRPRGSYEQYV. In DNA form, the CDR3 reads TGTGCCAGCAGGCCCAGGGGCTCCTACGAGCAGTACGTC. The chain links TRBV6-5 to TRBJ2-7; possibly TRBD1 for D (6 bases). This CDR3 spans 13 amino acids. CDR1 is MNHEY and CDR2 is SVGAGI in the germline V gene. V was shortened by 6 bases and J by 0 bases, with 9 bases between the two germline ends.

CDR3 protein: CASSLDRGYTF. The CDR3 region has the DNA TGCGCCAGCAGCTTGGACCGGGGCTACACCTTC. The genes are TRBV5-1 and TRBJ1-2; D gene uncertain. This CDR3 has 11 amino acids. Between the trimmed V and J ends, which lost 0 bases and 8 bases, there was a span of 5 bases. Per the germline V gene, CDR1 is SGHRS and CDR2 is YFSETQ.

The V call is TRBV30, the J call TRBJ1-6; no reliable D call. V was pared by 5 bases and J by 1 base, with 15 bases between. CDR1 and CDR2 from the germline V gene are GTSNPN and SVGIG (reference sequence). The CDR3 length is 16 residues. The CDR3 loop reads CAWGGEAGSYNSPLHF. The CDR3 DNA sequence: TGTGCCTGGGGAGGCGAGGCCGGGTCCTATAATTCACCCCTCCACTTT.

J is TRBJ1-2 and V is TRBV5-6, with 12 positions matching TRBD1. The germline CDR1 and CDR2 sequences are SGHDT and YYEEEE. V shed 1 base, J shed 8 bases, and the junction held 3 bases outside the gene matches. This CDR3 is built from 14 residues. DNA of the CDR3: TGTGCCAGCAGCTTGAAGGGACAGGGGGCGGGCTACACCTTC. It translates to CASSLKGQGAGYTF.

The genes are TRBV25-1 and TRBJ1-6, with unresolved D. Germline lookup yields CDR1 MGHDK and CDR2 SYGVNS. Deletions cut 1 base from V and 4 bases from J, with 5 bases between. The CDR3 extends over 14 amino acids. In nucleotides, the CDR3 is TGTGCCAGCAGTGAATGGGCGTATAATTCACCCCTCCACTTT. This codes for CASSEWAYNSPLHF.

With regard to this clone: At one end the junction does not follow the germline gene, possibly because of a read error. The chain joins TRBV5-1 to TRBJ2-2; 11 bases are a match to TRBD2. Germline CDR1 is SGHRS and CDR2 is YFSETQ. The CDR3 loop spans 17 amino acids. This CDR3 reads CASSDGLAGSSNRGAVF. CDR3 coding DNA: TGCGCCAGCAGCGATGGACTAGCGGGCTCCTCCAACCGGGGAGCTGTTTTT.

The chain combines TRBV20-1 with TRBJ2-7; no clear D gene. This CDR3 has 10 residues. The V gene lost 6 bases and the J gene lost 5 bases, with 8 bases spanning the gap. Germline CDR1 and CDR2: DFQATT and SNEGSKA (reference sequence). The CDR3 is CSALKHEQYF. The CDR3 DNA reads as TGCAGTGCCCTGAAACACGAGCAGTACTTC.

The genes are TRBV7-9 and TRBJ2-2, with TRBD1 identical over 8 bases. CDR1 and CDR2 from the germline V gene are SEHNR and FQNEAQ (reference sequence). V was pared by 4 bases and J by 5 bases, with 6 bases of the junction left unmatched. The CDR3 runs to 15 residues. The CDR3 DNA reads as TGTGCCAGCAGCTCTAGGGACAGGCTTACCGGGGAGCTGTTTTTT. The encoded protein is CASSSRDRLTGELFF. Together with reference TRBV7-9 and TRBJ2-2, the CDR3 gives the full variable domain: DTGVSQNPRHKITKRGQNVTFRCDPISEHNRLYWYRQTLGQGPEFLTYFQNEAQLEKSRLLSDRFSAERPKGSFSTLEIQRTEQGDSAMYLCASSSRDRLTGELFFGEGSRLTVL.

The rearrangement joins TRBV7-8 to TRBJ2-4; 10 bases line up with TRBD1. The CDR3 loop spans 16 amino acids. Germline V lookup: CDR1 SGHVS, CDR2 FQNEAQ. The trim removed 5 bases at V and 1 base at J, leaving 5 bases unmatched. The CDR3 loop is CASSGGQGFAKNIQYF. The CDR3 region has the DNA TGTGCCAGCAGCGGGGGACAGGGGTTCGCCAAAAACATTCAGTACTTC. Full variable domain (missing parts from reference TRBV7-8 and TRBJ2-4): GAGVSQSPRYKVAKRGQDVALRCDPISGHVSLFWYQQALGQGPEFLTYFQNEAQLDKSGLPSDRFFAERPEGSVSTLKIQRTQQEDSAVYLCASSGGQGFAKNIQYFGAGTRLSVL.

The V call is TRBV6-5, the J call TRBJ2-7; no definite D call. The length of the CDR3 is 11 residues. Germline CDR1 is MNHEY and CDR2 is SVGAGI. The V and J ends lost 4 bases and 3 bases respectively, with 4 bases between them. CDR3 nucleotide sequence: TGTGCCAGCAGTTCTTACTACGAGCAGTACTTC. It specifies CASSSYYEQYF.

The chain is built from TRBV27 and TRBJ1-1; D gene ambiguous. Trimming removed 3 bases at V and 3 bases at J, with 11 bases between. CDR3 length: 14 amino acids. In germline, CDR1 is MNHEY, CDR2 SMNVEV (reference sequence). The CDR3 here is CASSLAETYTEAFF. For the CDR3, the DNA is TGTGCCAGCAGTTTGGCAGAAACGTACACTGAAGCTTTCTTT.

This clone was picked up one time. The chain links TRBV6-4 to TRBJ1-1; perhaps TRBD1 as D (5 bases). Germline V gives CDR1 MRHNA, CDR2 SNTAGT. Trimming shortened V by 3 bases and J by 6 bases, and 14 bases separated the two germline ends. The CDR3 consists of 14 residues. CDR3 protein: CASSEYSMGPEAFF. DNA for the CDR3: TGTGCCAGCAGTGAATATTCGATGGGACCTGAAGCTTTCTTT.

The CDR3 coding sequence is TGTGCCAGCAGTGACTCTTATGGCTACACCTTC. It translates to CASSDSYGYTF. The chain employs TRBV6-4 and TRBJ1-2; D remains ambiguous. The V end lost 0 bases, the J end lost 5 bases, and 1 base lay between the germline ends. The CDR3 loop spans 11 amino acids. CDR1 is MRHNA, CDR2 SNTAGT, per germline.

The chain links TRBV28 to TRBJ2-7; 15 bases align to TRBD2. J lost 11 bases, V lost 4 bases, and 15 bases had no gene match. CDR1 MDHEN and CDR2 SYDVKM come from the germline V gene. This CDR3 is built from 17 residues. The CDR3: CASSSGTSGRPGLREYF. The DNA for the CDR3 is TGTGCCAGCAGTTCCGGGACTAGCGGGAGGCCAGGCTTGAGGGAGTACTTC.

V gene TRBV6-1 combines with J gene TRBJ1-2, with 7 positions matching TRBD1. This CDR3 region has 15 residues. J lost 2 bases, V lost 10 bases, and 13 bases had no gene match. In germline, CDR1 is MNHNS, CDR2 SASEGT. Here the CDR3 DNA reads TGTGCCATCGCGGAAAAGGGACAGACCAACTATGGCTACACCTTC. Protein sequence: CAIAEKGQTNYGYTF.

This clone came up once. The chain carries TRBV2 and TRBJ1-5, with D unresolved. The CDR3 has 15 residues. Trimming cost V 6 bases and J 0 bases, with 12 bases left between them. Germline V lookup: CDR1 SNHLY, CDR2 FYNNEI. The CDR3 DNA follows: TGTGCCAGCAGCCCTAGGAGGAATAGCAATCAGCCCCAGCATTTT. Its protein product is CASSPRRNSNQPQHF.

As DNA, the CDR3 is TGTGCCAGCTCACTCAGGCCCCAGGAGACCCAGTACTTC. Protein sequence: CASSLRPQETQYF. The chain recombines TRBV18 with TRBJ2-5; D gene ambiguous. This CDR3 has 13 residues. Trimming pared 4 bases from V and 5 bases from J, leaving 11 bases between. CDR1 and CDR2 from the germline V gene are KGHSH and LQKENI.

This chain uses TRBV18 with TRBJ2-1, with 10 bases aligning to TRBD2. V gave up 1 base and J gave up 3 bases; unmatched junction bases: 12. Per germline, CDR1 KGHSH and CDR2 LQKENI. This CDR3 has 19 residues. This CDR3 reads CASSPLGLAGVPLYNEQFF. The CDR3 DNA reads as TGTGCCAGCTCACCACTCGGGCTAGCGGGAGTCCCACTCTACAATGAGCAGTTCTTC.

J is TRBJ1-1 and V is TRBV15, with TRBD1 as a possible D gene (6 bases). Trimming shortened V by 0 bases and J by 7 bases, and 9 bases separated the two germline ends. Germline V CDR1 and CDR2: LNHNV, YYDKDF (reference sequence). The length of the CDR3 is 13 residues. The CDR3 nucleotides are TGTGCCACCAGCAGAGACAGGGGATTTGAAGCTTTCTTT. Translated: CATSRDRGFEAFF.

The chain carries TRBV7-2 and TRBJ1-1; D not certain. The V end lost 2 bases, the J end lost 1 base, and 11 bases lay between the germline ends. Germline V gene sequence: CDR1 SGHTA, CDR2 FQGNSA. CDR3 length equals 15 residues. CDR3 protein: CASSLMGRPNTEAFF. In nucleotides, the CDR3 is TGTGCCAGCAGCTTAATGGGCAGACCGAACACTGAAGCTTTCTTT.

This chain links TRBV28 with TRBJ1-5, with 7 bases that match TRBD1. Germline CDR1 is MDHEN and CDR2 is SYDVKM. V lost 7 bases to trimming and J lost 6 bases; unmatched junction nucleotides: 6. The CDR3 is made up of 13 amino acids. DNA for the CDR3: TGTGCCAGCAAAGGGGGCGTTGCTCAGCCCCAGCATTTT. Encoded protein: CASKGGVAQPQHF.

This clone was detected only a few times. V is TRBV7-8 and J is TRBJ2-7; TRBD1 aligns across 9 bases. The V and J ends lost 5 bases and 6 bases, in that order; junction bases with no gene match: 11. CDR1 is SGHVS, CDR2 FQNEAQ, per germline. The CDR3 is 15 residues long. In DNA form, the CDR3 reads TGTGCCAGCAGCCCTAGGGGACAGGGTACTCGCGAGCAGTACGTC. Its translation: CASSPRGQGTREQYV.

The rearrangement uses TRBV7-9 and TRBJ1-3; no definite D call. Germline CDR1 and CDR2: SEHNR and FQNEAQ (reference sequence). V lost 4 bases and J 0 bases, leaving 10 bases between the germline ends. This CDR3 is built from 15 residues. The CDR3 region is CASSSWESSGNTIYF. CDR3 in DNA: TGTGCCAGCAGCTCCTGGGAAAGCTCTGGAAACACCATATATTTT.

The table lists this clone with a few counts. V gene TRBV2 combines with J gene TRBJ1-6; D uncertain. CDR1 and CDR2 (germline): SNHLY, FYNNEI. This CDR3 is 16 amino acids long. Trimming left V 4 bases short and J 0 bases short, with 10 bases between. CDR3 in amino acids: CASSVGRTSYNSPLHF. The DNA of the CDR3 is TGTGCCAGCAGTGTCGGGAGGACCTCCTATAATTCACCCCTCCACTTT.

The chain uses TRBV6-4 and TRBJ2-3; 9 bases fit TRBD2. V lost 3 bases to trimming and J lost 4 bases; unmatched junction nucleotides: 11. Looked up from germline, CDR1 is MRHNA and CDR2 is SNTAGT. The CDR3 spans 17 residues. The CDR3, as DNA: TGTGCCAGCAGTGAGGGTAGCGGGAGTCATTTGGCAGATACGCAGTATTTT. It encodes CASSEGSGSHLADTQYF.

V usage is TRBV7-6 and J usage is TRBJ1-5; TRBD1 aligns across 7 bases. The V and J ends lost 3 bases and 3 bases, in that order; junction bases with no gene match: 8. Germline loops: CDR1 SGHVS, CDR2 FNYEAQ. The CDR3 totals 16 residues. CDR3 sequence reads: CASSFGPGQVNQPQHF. The CDR3 DNA sequence: TGTGCCAGCAGCTTTGGCCCCGGACAGGTCAATCAGCCCCAGCATTTT.

This clone was seen more than once but under ten times. The rearrangement uses TRBV6-5 and TRBJ1-6; D is perhaps TRBD1 (6 bases). Germline V gene lookup returns CDR1 MNHEY and CDR2 SVGAGI. The V gene lost 6 bases and the J gene lost 7 bases, with 16 bases spanning the gap. This CDR3 contains 15 residues. CDR3 sequence (DNA): TGTGCCAGCAGAGAGGGGGGGCCGGGGAATTCACCCCTCCACTTT. Translating gives CASREGGPGNSPLHF.